Listed below are T cell receptor beta chains from one sample, sequenced in a study of blood T cells in healthy people across ages. From the 5' RACE reads, TCRdb called clonotypes with MiXCR, one entry per CDR3 protein. The sample includes some 1,800,000 distinct CDR3 sequences, roughly 43% of them seen just once. Sequencing was carried out using blood. These receptors were taken from a human donor in good health. CDR3s include the opening cysteine and the closing phenylalanine or tryptophan. The D gene is left open where the match is weak.

cdr3_length v_call d_call cdr3_aa
13 TRBV2 . CASTTLGGEPLHF
15 TRBV7-8 . CASSFSTGGFDEQYF
13 TRBV20-1 . CSANGPSTDTQYF
14 TRBV5-1 TRBD1 CVSSSGQGNDEQYF
14 TRBV12-3/TRBV12-4 . CASNLSPPGSPLHF
13 TRBV10-3 TRBD2 CATLAGFGDTQYF
16 TRBV7-8 . CASSLRSGTLLYEQYF
15 TRBV2 . CASSEVSGLRNEQFF
15 TRBV7-8 TRBD2 CASSSRLAGANEQFF
14 TRBV20-1 TRBD1 CSARGRGYTDTRYF
15 TRBV6-6 . CASRDSGSSSYEQYF
13 TRBV7-2 . CASSARETREQFF
12 TRBV29-1 . CSSEGGTDTQYF
13 TRBV5-1 . CASAGIGTDTQYF
14 TRBV11-2 . CASSPRRGDYEQFF